This T cell receptor (beta chain) derives from a study of untreated major depressive disorder. Whole-study results and caveats: Depressed patients' CD4+ T cells carried increased TRBV05-01 (Vbeta 5.1) usage versus control CD4+ T cells.

Blood, about 30 ml, was drawn into EDTA tubes. CD4+ T cell purity was typically 85% to 95%. This clone came up once. Antigen unknown. Here immunoSEQ multiplex PCR was the method, and the copy in TCRdb shows in-frame clones only, minus some. The sample yields under 20,000 clones, 80% to 95% seen once. CDR1 is LGHNT and CDR2 is FRNRAP in the germline V gene. Trimming removed 6 bases at V and 0 bases at J, with 11 bases between. This CDR3 contains 15 residues. J is TRBJ2-2 and V is TRBV12-5; D perhaps matches TRBD2 (5 bases). The TCR sequence derives from a middle-aged woman with major depressive disorder. Input material: CD4+ T cells from PBMCs. DNA of the CDR3: TGTGCTAGTGGGCCCGGGAAGACGAACACCGGGGAGCTGTTTTTT. Translation: CASGPGKTNTGELFF.